What follows are 18 T cell receptor beta chains derived from one specimen sequenced in a study of blood T cell repertoires in COVID-19. The protocol was immunoSEQ multiplex PCR, while the TCRdb copy is restricted to in-frame clones and leaves out a portion. The sample lists about 75,000 clones, about nine tenths occurring once. Sequencing used peripheral blood. Every receptor here comes from a human donor in a cohort sampled during active COVID-19.

V gene TRBV9 combines with J gene TRBJ2-2; 12 bases are a match to TRBD2. V lost 5 bases, J lost 7 bases, and 12 bases stayed unmatched. This CDR3 comprises 17 residues. Germline CDR1 reads SGDLS; CDR2 reads YYNGEE. The CDR3 loop reads CASRPMLAGGPIGELFF. The CDR3 nucleotides are TGTGCCAGCAGGCCCATGCTAGCGGGAGGGCCAATCGGGGAGCTGTTTTTT. The full variable domain, rest sourced from reference TRBV9 and TRBJ2-2, is DSGVTQTPKHLITATGQRVTLRCSPRSGDLSVYWYQQSLDQGLQFLIQYYNGEERAKGNILERFSAQQFPDLHSELNLSSLELGDSALYFCASRPMLAGGPIGELFFGEGSRLTVL.

There are a few counts of this clone. This chain joins TRBV4-3 and TRBJ1-3, with D uncertain. Germline V CDR1 and CDR2: LGHNA, YSLEER. This CDR3 comprises 17 residues. V lost 0 bases, J lost 0 bases, and 12 bases lay in between. This chain's CDR3 is CASSQDGHSLSGNTIYF. CDR3 nucleotide sequence: TGCGCCAGCAGCCAAGATGGGCACAGCCTCTCTGGAAACACCATATATTTT.

The V gene is TRBV19, the J gene TRBJ2-1; 10 bases are shared with TRBD2. CDR3 size: 15 residues. V dropped 7 bases and J dropped 5; count of bases not matched to a gene: 8. Germline CDR1 is LNHDA and CDR2 is SQIVND (reference sequence). The CDR3 DNA reads as TGTGCCAGTAATCGCGTAGCGGGGGGCAACAATGAGCAGTTCTTC. Translation: CASNRVAGGNNEQFF.

The chain recombines TRBV7-2 with TRBJ2-7, with 8 bases lining up with TRBD1. The CDR3 is made up of 14 amino acids. Germline V gives CDR1 SGHTA, CDR2 FQGNSA. V gave up 4 bases and J gave up 2 bases; unmatched junction bases: 4. The CDR3 bases are TGTGCCAGCAGCTCACAGGGGGGCCCCTACGAGCAGTACTTC. Protein: CASSSQGGPYEQYF.

The rearrangement links TRBV20-1 to TRBJ2-1; 10 bases fit TRBD2. V lost 3 bases, J lost 15 bases, and 11 bases stayed unmatched. The germline V gene encodes CDR1 DFQATT and CDR2 SNEGSKA (reference sequence). CDR3 length equals 13 residues. CDR3 sequence: CSASSSSGSGGFF. CDR3 DNA: TGCAGTGCTAGTAGTTCTAGCGGGAGTGGGGGGTTCTTC.

This rearrangement joins TRBV4-3 to TRBJ2-7; TRBD2 matches 7 bases. The germline gives CDR1 LGHNA, CDR2 YSLEER. V shed 4 bases and J 3 bases; nucleotides not matched to a gene: 3. CDR3 size: 13 residues. The CDR3 sequence is CASSPGGFYEQYF. CDR3 DNA sequence: TGCGCCAGCAGCCCGGGAGGTTTCTACGAGCAGTACTTC.

The V and J genes are TRBV13 and TRBJ1-3; no definite D call. The CDR3 runs to 14 residues. V was pared by 0 bases and J by 5 bases, with 8 bases between. Per the germline V gene, CDR1 is PRHDT and CDR2 is FYEKMQ (reference sequence). Here the CDR3 reads CASSLGNSRNTIYF. CDR3 in DNA: TGTGCCAGCAGCTTAGGCAATTCCCGAAACACCATATATTTT.

This chain joins TRBV7-2 and TRBJ1-1; D uncertain. CDR1 and CDR2 (germline): SGHTA, FQGNSA. Trimming took 1 base from V and 8 from J, leaving 11 bases between them. The CDR3 length is 13 residues. This chain's CDR3 is CASSLGANREAFF. The CDR3 DNA reads TGTGCCAGCAGCTTAGGGGCCAACCGAGAAGCTTTCTTT.

V usage is TRBV6-5 and J usage is TRBJ2-1; D is unclear. The germline CDR1 and CDR2 sequences are MNHEY and SVGAGI. V lost 6 bases and J 0 bases, leaving 12 bases between the germline ends. The CDR3 totals 15 residues. The CDR3 sequence: CASRKDTVSYNEQFF. CDR3 DNA sequence: TGTGCCAGCAGGAAGGATACAGTCTCCTACAATGAGCAGTTCTTC.

The chain carries TRBV7-3 and TRBJ2-1, with TRBD2 identical over 8 bases. Looked up from germline, CDR1 is SGHTA and CDR2 is FQGTGA. CDR3 length: 17 residues. V shed 4 bases and J 2 bases; nucleotides not matched to a gene: 10. The CDR3 coding sequence is TGTGCCAGCAGCTCGTCCCGGGGGGGACTAACCTACAATGAGCAGTTCTTC. Amino acid sequence: CASSSSRGGLTYNEQFF.

J is TRBJ2-3 and V is TRBV6-2 or TRBV6-3; 13 bases line up with TRBD2. CDR3 length equals 16 residues. Germline values: CDR1 MNHEY, CDR2 SVGEGT. V trimming: 5 bases; J trimming: 4 bases; junction bases outside the gene matches: 6. The CDR3 DNA follows: TGTGCCAGCAGTACCCGGACTAGCGGGAGCCCAGATACGCAGTATTTT. Encoded protein: CASSTRTSGSPDTQYF.

The gene calls are TRBV6-2 or TRBV6-3 and TRBJ1-5; no firm D call. CDR1 is MNHEY and CDR2 is SVGEGT in the germline V gene. This CDR3 spans 13 amino acids. Trimming removed 0 bases at V and 7 bases at J, with 7 bases between. CDR3 sequence: CASSYSRLQPQHF. Here the CDR3 DNA reads TGTGCCAGCAGTTACTCGAGGCTCCAGCCCCAGCATTTT.

V usage is TRBV7-9 and J usage is TRBJ1-5; no clear D. The CDR3 spans 15 residues. Trimming shortened V by 1 base and J by 6 bases, and 13 bases separated the two germline ends. Germline V CDR1 and CDR2: SEHNR, FQNEAQ (reference sequence). CDR3 in amino acids: CASSLGGDNGQPQHF. The CDR3 bases are TGTGCCAGCAGCTTAGGCGGGGATAACGGTCAGCCCCAGCATTTT.

The rearrangement joins TRBV30 to TRBJ2-5; 10 bases map to TRBD2. Germline V CDR1 and CDR2: GTSNPN, SVGIG (reference sequence). Trimming at V came to 0 bases and at J to 5 bases, leaving 6 bases not matched to a gene. The CDR3 has 15 residues. The CDR3: CAWSVQTSGAETQYF. CDR3 DNA: TGTGCCTGGAGTGTACAAACTAGCGGGGCGGAGACCCAGTACTTC. Full variable domain (missing parts from reference TRBV30 and TRBJ2-5): SQTIHQWPATLVQPVGSPLSLECTVEGTSNPNLYWYRQAAGRGLQLLFYSVGIGQISSEVPQNLSASRPQDRQFILSSKKLLLSDSGFYLCAWSVQTSGAETQYFGPGTRLLVL.

V gene TRBV19 combines with J gene TRBJ2-1; 7 nucleotides line up with TRBD2. J lost 3 bases, V lost 6 bases, and 8 bases had no gene match. Germline lookup yields CDR1 LNHDA and CDR2 SQIVND (reference sequence). This CDR3 is built from 15 residues. DNA of the CDR3: TGTGCCAGTAGGCCAACTAGCGCGCTCTACAATGAGCAGTTCTTC. Translating gives CASRPTSALYNEQFF.

The genes are TRBV14 and TRBJ1-2, with D uncertain. The CDR3 contains 15 residues. The germline V gene encodes CDR1 SGHDN and CDR2 FVKESK. Trimming left V 0 bases short and J 2 bases short, with 10 bases between. CDR3 sequence: CASSQEGGLNYGYTF. CDR3 coding DNA: TGTGCCAGCAGCCAAGAAGGAGGGCTCAACTATGGCTACACCTTC.

V usage is TRBV6-1 and J usage is TRBJ2-7; D remains unclear. V shed 2 bases and J shed 5 bases, with 7 bases lying between them. The CDR3 spans 12 residues. CDR1 MNHNS and CDR2 SASEGT come from the germline V gene. CDR3 sequence reads: CASSESSHEQYF. In DNA, the CDR3 is TGTGCCAGCAGTGAATCAAGCCACGAGCAGTACTTC.

This clone was seen once. The V call is TRBV29-1, the J call TRBJ2-1; 7 bases line up with TRBD1. V trimming: 6 bases; J trimming: 0 bases; junction bases outside the gene matches: 17. The CDR3 contains 18 residues. Germline V gene lookup returns CDR1 SQVTM and CDR2 ANQGSEA. CDR3 bases: TGCAGCGTCGTAAGGGGGCACGGAGCGCGGTACTCCTACAATGAGCAGTTCTTC. Amino acids: CSVVRGHGARYSYNEQFF.